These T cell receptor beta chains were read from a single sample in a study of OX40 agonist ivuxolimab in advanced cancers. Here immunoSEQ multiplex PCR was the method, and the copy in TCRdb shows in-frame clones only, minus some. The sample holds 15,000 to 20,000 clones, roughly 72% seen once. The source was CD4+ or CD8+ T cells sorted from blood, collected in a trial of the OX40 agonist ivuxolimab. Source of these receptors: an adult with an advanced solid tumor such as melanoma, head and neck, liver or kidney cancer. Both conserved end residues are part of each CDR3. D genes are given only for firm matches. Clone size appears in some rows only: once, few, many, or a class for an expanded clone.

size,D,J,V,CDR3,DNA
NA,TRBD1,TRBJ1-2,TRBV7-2,CASSLAQGAGYGYTF,TGTGCCAGCAGCTTGGCGCAGGGGGCAGGCTATGGCTACACCTTC
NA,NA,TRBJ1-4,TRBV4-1,CASSQESGVFEKLFF,TGCGCCAGCAGCCAAGAAAGCGGGGTTTTTGAAAAACTGTTTTTT
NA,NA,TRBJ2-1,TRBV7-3,CASSLTGSYNEQFF,TGTGCCAGCAGCTTAACGGGGAGTTACAATGAGCAGTTCTTC
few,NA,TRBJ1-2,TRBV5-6,CASISPRQTYGYTF,TGTGCCAGCATCTCACCGCGACAAACCTATGGCTACACCTTC
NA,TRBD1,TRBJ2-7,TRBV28,CASSLDRGGYEQYF,TGTGCCAGCAGTTTGGACAGGGGAGGCTACGAGCAGTACTTC
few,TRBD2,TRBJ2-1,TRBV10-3,CAIGASGGPNNEQFF,TGTGCCATCGGGGCAAGCGGGGGGCCTAACAATGAGCAGTTCTTC
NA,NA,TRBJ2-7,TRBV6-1,CASRPKRGSSYEQYF,TGTGCCAGCAGACCAAAAAGGGGGTCGTCCTACGAGCAGTACTTC
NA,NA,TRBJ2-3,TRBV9,CASSASTTTDTQYF,TGTGCCAGCAGCGCCTCGACGACCACAGATACGCAGTATTTT
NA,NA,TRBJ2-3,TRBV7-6,CASGLGGTQYF,TGTGCCAGCGGCCTGGGTGGTACGCAGTATTTT
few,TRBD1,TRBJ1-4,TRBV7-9,CASSVWTGDLNEKLFF,TGTGCCAGCAGCGTGTGGACAGGGGACCTCAATGAAAAACTGTTTTTT
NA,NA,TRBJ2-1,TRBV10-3,CAISELSLAVQSSYNEQFF,TGTGCCATCAGTGAGCTATCTCTGGCGGTCCAAAGCTCCTACAATGAGCAGTTCTTC
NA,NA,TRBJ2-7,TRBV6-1,CASSTRSFYEQYF,TGTGCCAGCAGTACACGTTCCTTCTACGAGCAGTACTTC
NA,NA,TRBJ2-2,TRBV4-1,CATRQQNTGELFF,TGCGCCACCAGACAGCAAAACACCGGGGAGCTGTTTTTT
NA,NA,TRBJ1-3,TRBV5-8,CASSLVKWDAHSGNTIYF,TGTGCCAGCAGCTTGGTTAAGTGGGACGCTCACTCTGGAAACACCATATATTTT
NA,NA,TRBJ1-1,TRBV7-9,CASSGNVGLSTEAFF,TGTGCCAGCAGCGGGAATGTGGGGCTTAGCACTGAAGCTTTCTTT
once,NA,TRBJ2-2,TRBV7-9,CASSGRTGQIGELFF,TGTGCCAGCAGCGGTAGGACGGGACAAATCGGGGAGCTGTTTTTT
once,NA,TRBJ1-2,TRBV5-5,CASSRGRVYGYTF,TGTGCCAGCAGCCGGGGACGGGTCTATGGCTACACCTTC
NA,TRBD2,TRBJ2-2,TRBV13,CASSLSGRALAGELFF,TGTGCCAGCAGCCTTAGCGGGAGGGCCCTCGCCGGGGAGCTGTTTTTT
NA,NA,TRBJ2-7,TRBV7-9,CASSLGPGRSSYEQYF,TGTGCCAGCAGCTTAGGTCCGGGGCGGAGCTCCTACGAGCAGTACTTC
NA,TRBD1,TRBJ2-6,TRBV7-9,CAIPGQGPGANVLTF,TGTGCCATTCCGGGACAGGGCCCTGGGGCCAACGTCCTGACTTTC
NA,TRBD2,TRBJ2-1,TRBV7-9,CASSPGASGGRNEQFF,TGTGCCAGCAGCCCAGGGGCTAGCGGGGGGAGGAATGAGCAGTTCTTC
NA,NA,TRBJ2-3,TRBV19,CASSIPPGRGADTQYF,TGTGCCAGTAGTATACCCCCCGGGAGAGGCGCAGATACGCAGTATTTT
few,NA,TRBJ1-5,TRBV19,CASSRGTSNQPQHF,TGTGCCAGTAGTAGGGGAACTAGCAATCAGCCCCAGCATTTT
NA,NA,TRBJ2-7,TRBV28,CASSFGTGSYEQYF,TGTGCCAGCAGTTTTGGTACAGGTTCCTACGAGCAGTACTTC
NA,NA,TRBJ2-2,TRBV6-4,CASSAQGDTGELFF,TGTGCCAGCAGTGCGCAGGGCGATACCGGGGAGCTGTTTTTT
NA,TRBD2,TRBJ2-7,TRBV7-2,CASSLPASGGVSSYEQYF,TGTGCCAGCAGCTTGCCGGCTAGCGGGGGGGTAAGCTCCTACGAGCAGTACTTC
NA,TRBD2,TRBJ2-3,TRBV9,CASSVATSGGATDTQYF,TGTGCCAGCAGCGTAGCCACTAGCGGGGGGGCCACAGATACGCAGTATTTT
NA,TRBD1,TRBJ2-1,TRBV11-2,CASRLGGQGAYEQFF,TGTGCCAGCAGACTCGGTGGACAGGGGGCCTATGAGCAGTTCTTC
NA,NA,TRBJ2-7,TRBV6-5,CASSYKDRTGEQYF,TGTGCCAGCAGTTATAAGGACAGAACTGGTGAGCAGTACTTC
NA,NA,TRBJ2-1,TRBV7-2,CASIEGGESSYNEQFF,TGTGCCAGCATCGAGGGGGGGGAGAGCTCCTACAATGAGCAGTTCTTC
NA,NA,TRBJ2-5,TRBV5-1,CASSGDYKETQYF,TGCGCCAGCAGCGGCGACTATAAAGAGACCCAGTACTTC
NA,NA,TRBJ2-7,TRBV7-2,CASSLDRVPSYEQYF,TGTGCCAGCAGCTTAGACAGGGTACCGTCCTACGAGCAGTACTTC
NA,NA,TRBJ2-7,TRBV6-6,CASSYSGTYEQYF,TGTGCCAGCAGTTACTCGGGAACCTACGAGCAGTACTTC
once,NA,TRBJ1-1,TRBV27,CASSPAGGGVNTEAFF,TGTGCCAGCAGTCCAGCCGGGGGTGGGGTGAACACTGAAGCTTTCTTT
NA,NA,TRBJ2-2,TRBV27,CASGLNTGELFF,TGTGCCAGCGGCCTCAACACCGGGGAGCTGTTTTTT
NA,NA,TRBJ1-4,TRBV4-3,CASSQDRGATNEKLFF,TGCGCCAGCAGCCAAGATCGCGGAGCGACTAATGAAAAACTGTTTTTT
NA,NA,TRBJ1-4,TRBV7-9,CASSLNPEKLFF,TGTGCCAGCAGCTTAAACCCGGAAAAACTGTTTTTT
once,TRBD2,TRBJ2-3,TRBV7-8,CASSVPSGGHYSDTQYF,TGTGCCAGCAGCGTCCCTAGCGGGGGGCATTATTCAGATACGCAGTATTTT
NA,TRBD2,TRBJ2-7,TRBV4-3,CASSPIAGGLGEQYF,TGCGCCAGCAGCCCCATAGCGGGAGGGCTCGGCGAGCAGTACTTC
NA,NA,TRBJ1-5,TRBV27,CASSLRGSSNQPQHF,TGTGCCAGCAGTTTGCGGGGTTCAAGCAATCAGCCCCAGCATTTT
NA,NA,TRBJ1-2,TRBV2,CASRGGPLRGYGYTF,TGTGCCAGCAGGGGGGGACCCCTCCGGGGCTATGGCTACACCTTC
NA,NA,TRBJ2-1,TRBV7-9,CASSLWVGGSSYNEQFF,TGTGCCAGCAGCTTGTGGGTGGGGGGCAGCTCCTACAATGAGCAGTTCTTC
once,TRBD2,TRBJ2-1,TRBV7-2,CASSLEGLLAGGLGNEQFF,TGTGCCAGCAGCTTAGAGGGCTTACTAGCGGGGGGGCTGGGCAATGAGCAGTTCTTC
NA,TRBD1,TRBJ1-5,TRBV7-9,CASQGEGRQPQHF,TGTGCCAGCCAGGGGGAGGGAAGGCAGCCCCAGCATTTT
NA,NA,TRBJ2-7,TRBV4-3,CASSQDRTWSYEQYF,TGCGCCAGCAGCCAAGATCGGACATGGTCCTACGAGCAGTACTTC
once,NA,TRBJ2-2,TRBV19,CASSMGNTGELFF,TGTGCCAGTAGTATGGGGAACACCGGGGAGCTGTTTTTT
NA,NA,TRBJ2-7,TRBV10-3,CAIKQQVSSEQYF,TGTGCCATCAAACAACAGGTCTCGTCTGAGCAGTACTTC
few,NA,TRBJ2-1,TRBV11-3,CASSLEAGADTYNEQFF,TGTGCCAGCAGCTTAGAGGCGGGGGCGGATACCTACAATGAGCAGTTCTTC
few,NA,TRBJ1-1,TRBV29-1,CSGARLNTEAFF,TGCAGCGGGGCCAGGTTGAACACTGAAGCTTTCTTT